These T cell receptor beta chains were read from a single sample in a study of beta chain features in type 1 diabetes. The method was immunoSEQ multiplex PCR; TCRdb's version includes in-frame clones alone and lacks a portion of them. The sample records 350,000 to 450,000 clones, approximately 13% being singletons. Input material: naive CD4+ T cells from blood. All receptors derive from a man between 25 and 39 years old in good health. CDR3s include the opening cysteine and the closing phenylalanine or tryptophan. The D gene is left open where the match is weak. Not all rows give a size; the values are once, few, many and, for expanded clones, a class.

size: .; J: TRBJ2-2; V: TRBV29-1; D: TRBD2; CDR3: CSAGTSGRSNTGELFF; DNA: TGCAGCGCGGGGACTAGCGGGAGGTCGAACACCGGGGAGCTGTTTTTT
size: .; J: TRBJ2-1; V: TRBV7-2; D: TRBD2; CDR3: CASSRSGSAYNEQFF; DNA: TGTGCCAGCAGTCGGAGCGGGAGCGCCTACAATGAGCAGTTCTTC
size: .; J: TRBJ2-1; V: TRBV19; D: TRBD1; CDR3: CASSNPTGLGYNEQFF; DNA: TGTGCCAGTAGTAACCCGACAGGGTTGGGCTACAATGAGCAGTTCTTC
size: few; J: TRBJ2-3; V: TRBV5-1; D: .; CDR3: CASSLEGGTDTQYF; DNA: TGCGCCAGCAGCTTGGAAGGGGGAACAGATACGCAGTATTTT
size: few; J: TRBJ2-1; V: TRBV7-8; D: .; CDR3: CASSVPRSSYNEQFF; DNA: TGTGCCAGCAGCGTACCTCGAAGCTCCTACAATGAGCAGTTCTTC
size: few; J: TRBJ2-1; V: TRBV14; D: TRBD2; CDR3: CASRHGGGEGDEQFF; DNA: TGTGCCAGCAGACACGGCGGGGGAGAGGGCGATGAGCAGTTCTTC
size: .; J: TRBJ1-1; V: TRBV29-1; D: TRBD1; CDR3: CSVPGGVTEAFF; DNA: TGCAGCGTTCCAGGGGGCGTCACTGAAGCTTTCTTT
size: .; J: TRBJ1-6; V: TRBV19; D: .; CDR3: CASSIVGNSPLHF; DNA: TGTGCCAGTAGTATAGTTGGTAATTCACCCCTCCACTTT
size: .; J: TRBJ2-3; V: TRBV7-6; D: .; CDR3: CASSLRDTQYF; DNA: TGTGCCAGCAGCCTCAGGGATACGCAGTATTTT
size: few; J: TRBJ2-2; V: TRBV7-9; D: .; CDR3: CASSSLRGRGGELFF; DNA: TGTGCCAGCAGCTCCCTCAGGGGACGAGGCGGGGAGCTGTTTTTT
size: few; J: TRBJ2-5; V: TRBV5-4; D: .; CDR3: CASSFEETQYF; DNA: TGTGCCAGCAGCTTCGAGGAGACCCAGTACTTC
size: .; J: TRBJ1-2; V: TRBV5-4; D: .; CDR3: CASSNHAGYTF; DNA: TGTGCCAGCAGCAACCATGCTGGCTACACCTTC
size: .; J: TRBJ2-3; V: TRBV7-9; D: TRBD1; CDR3: CASSLAEGAYADTQYF; DNA: TGTGCCAGCAGCTTAGCAGAGGGGGCGTATGCAGATACGCAGTATTTT
size: .; J: TRBJ2-3; V: TRBV18; D: TRBD2; CDR3: CASSPLRLAGNTDTQYF; DNA: TGTGCCAGCTCACCACTCCGACTAGCGGGGAACACAGATACGCAGTATTTT
size: few; J: TRBJ2-1; V: TRBV5-1; D: .; CDR3: CASSPDNEQFF; DNA: TGCGCCAGCAGCCCAGACAATGAGCAGTTCTTC
size: few; J: TRBJ2-3; V: TRBV29-1; D: .; CDR3: CSVVPGVDTQYF; DNA: TGCAGCGTTGTTCCGGGAGTGGATACGCAGTATTTT
size: .; J: TRBJ2-1; V: TRBV9; D: .; CDR3: CASSDTNPGSVDHNEQFF; DNA: TGTGCCAGCAGCGATACCAACCCTGGATCCGTGGACCACAATGAGCAGTTCTTC
size: .; J: TRBJ2-3; V: TRBV7-9; D: .; CDR3: CASSLGQLFTDTQYF; DNA: TGTGCCAGCAGCTTAGGACAGCTATTCACAGATACGCAGTATTTT
size: .; J: TRBJ1-4; V: TRBV29-1; D: .; CDR3: CSVVSATNEKLFF; DNA: TGCAGCGTTGTATCGGCAACTAATGAAAAACTGTTTTTT
size: .; J: TRBJ2-6; V: TRBV7-9; D: .; CDR3: CASSLGTPGANVLTF; DNA: TGTGCCAGCAGCTTGGGGACACCCGGGGCCAACGTCCTGACTTTC
size: .; J: TRBJ1-2; V: TRBV4-1; D: .; CDR3: CASSQEVDPYYGYTF; DNA: TGCGCCAGCAGCCAAGAGGTCGACCCCTACTATGGCTACACCTTC
size: .; J: TRBJ1-1; V: TRBV29-1; D: TRBD1; CDR3: CSVVDRGLNTEAFF; DNA: TGCAGCGTTGTAGACAGGGGGTTGAACACTGAAGCTTTCTTT
size: .; J: TRBJ2-2; V: TRBV6-1; D: TRBD2; CDR3: CASSDVAGGAGELFF; DNA: TGTGCCAGCAGTGATGTAGCGGGGGGCGCCGGGGAGCTGTTTTTT
size: .; J: TRBJ2-1; V: TRBV7-3; D: .; CDR3: CASSPNDPRLGSHEQFF; DNA: TGTGCCAGCAGCCCAAACGATCCGAGACTAGGATCTCATGAGCAGTTCTTC
size: .; J: TRBJ2-5; V: TRBV23-1; D: .; CDR3: CASRPYSEVQEVRETQYF; DNA: TGCGCCAGCAGACCCTATAGTGAGGTACAGGAAGTACGGGAGACCCAGTACTTC
size: .; J: TRBJ2-5; V: TRBV18; D: .; CDR3: CASSSTRGENHQETQYF; DNA: TGTGCCAGCTCATCAACCCGCGGGGAGAATCACCAAGAGACCCAGTACTTC
size: few; J: TRBJ1-1; V: TRBV19; D: TRBD1; CDR3: CASSTGGNTEAFF; DNA: TGTGCCAGTAGTACAGGGGGGAACACTGAAGCTTTCTTT
size: .; J: TRBJ2-6; V: TRBV9; D: .; CDR3: CASSVVGVASGANVLTF; DNA: TGTGCCAGCAGCGTAGTGGGGGTCGCCTCTGGGGCCAACGTCCTGACTTTC
size: .; J: TRBJ2-5; V: TRBV10-3; D: TRBD1; CDR3: CAISGQGAATGETQYF; DNA: TGTGCCATCAGTGGACAGGGGGCCGCGACGGGAGAGACCCAGTACTTC
size: .; J: TRBJ2-1; V: TRBV7-6; D: .; CDR3: CASSSPWSDEQFF; DNA: TGTGCCAGCAGCTCCCCCTGGTCGGATGAGCAGTTCTTC
size: .; J: TRBJ1-3; V: TRBV9; D: .; CDR3: CASSVQGTSGNTIYF; DNA: TGTGCCAGCAGCGTACAGGGAACCTCTGGAAACACCATATATTTT
size: many; J: TRBJ2-5; V: TRBV29-1; D: TRBD2; CDR3: CSGREGLAAETQYF; DNA: TGCAGCGGCCGCGAGGGACTAGCGGCAGAGACCCAGTACTTC
size: many; J: TRBJ2-1; V: TRBV30; D: TRBD2; CDR3: CAWSVASGSWYEQFF; DNA: TGTGCCTGGAGTGTAGCCAGCGGGAGTTGGTATGAGCAGTTCTTC
size: few; J: TRBJ2-5; V: TRBV19; D: TRBD1; CDR3: CASTVETRGKETQYF; DNA: TGTGCCAGTACTGTCGAGACCAGGGGGAAAGAGACCCAGTACTTC
size: .; J: TRBJ2-2; V: TRBV29-1; D: TRBD2; CDR3: CSVVSGNPPNTGELFF; DNA: TGCAGCGTTGTTAGCGGGAACCCACCGAACACCGGGGAGCTGTTTTTT
size: .; J: TRBJ2-3; V: TRBV7-9; D: TRBD2; CDR3: CASSFQRLAGRHTDTQYF; DNA: TGTGCCAGCAGCTTCCAGCGACTAGCGGGACGACACACGGATACGCAGTATTTT
size: .; J: TRBJ2-3; V: TRBV4-1; D: TRBD1; CDR3: CASSQDRTGSDTQYF; DNA: TGCGCCAGCAGCCAAGACCGGACAGGTTCAGATACGCAGTATTTT
size: few; J: TRBJ1-1; V: TRBV29-1; D: .; CDR3: CSVRAGNTEAFF; DNA: TGCAGCGTTAGGGCAGGGAACACTGAAGCTTTCTTT
size: few; J: TRBJ2-3; V: TRBV29-1; D: .; CDR3: CSGEVGTDTQYF; DNA: TGCAGCGGTGAAGTCGGCACAGATACGCAGTATTTT
size: few; J: TRBJ1-2; V: TRBV29-1; D: TRBD1; CDR3: CSVEIVLGALGQSYGYTF; DNA: TGCAGCGTTGAAATAGTCTTGGGGGCTTTGGGACAGAGCTATGGCTACACCTTC
size: .; J: TRBJ2-6; V: TRBV29-1; D: .; CDR3: CSVEGGLGEPGANVLTF; DNA: TGCAGCGTTGAAGGCGGCCTAGGAGAACCTGGGGCCAACGTCCTGACTTTC
size: .; J: TRBJ2-7; V: TRBV6-5; D: TRBD1; CDR3: CASKTDRGFGEQYF; DNA: TGTGCCAGCAAGACCGACAGGGGATTCGGCGAGCAGTACTTC
size: .; J: TRBJ2-3; V: TRBV12-5; D: .; CDR3: CASGSDLTDTQYF; DNA: TGTGCTAGTGGTTCAGACCTCACAGATACGCAGTATTTT
size: .; J: TRBJ2-1; V: TRBV6-5; D: TRBD1; CDR3: CASSYGQGVENEQFF; DNA: TGTGCCAGCAGTTACGGACAGGGGGTGGAAAATGAGCAGTTCTTC
size: few; J: TRBJ2-1; V: TRBV5-6; D: .; CDR3: CASSFHNEQFF; DNA: TGTGCCAGCAGCTTCCACAATGAGCAGTTCTTC
size: .; J: TRBJ2-3; V: TRBV4-3; D: .; CDR3: CASSPRLGAGDTQYF; DNA: TGCGCCAGCAGCCCCCGGTTGGGGGCGGGCGATACGCAGTATTTT
size: .; J: TRBJ1-6; V: TRBV25-1; D: .; CDR3: CASSESLLGNYNSPLHF; DNA: TGTGCCAGCAGTGAATCTTTATTGGGGAACTATAATTCACCCCTCCACTTT
size: .; J: TRBJ2-3; V: TRBV15; D: TRBD1; CDR3: CATSSLQGSGPDTQYF; DNA: TGTGCCACCAGCAGCCTACAGGGGTCGGGCCCAGATACGCAGTATTTT
size: .; J: TRBJ2-5; V: TRBV15; D: .; CDR3: CATSRDKGGQETQYF; DNA: TGTGCCACCAGCAGAGATAAGGGGGGACAAGAGACCCAGTACTTC
size: .; J: TRBJ2-5; V: TRBV7-2; D: TRBD1; CDR3: CASSSGQGLVWETQYF; DNA: TGTGCCAGCAGCTCCGGACAGGGGTTGGTATGGGAGACCCAGTACTTC
size: few; J: TRBJ2-5; V: TRBV5-4; D: .; CDR3: CASSFPDQETQYF; DNA: TGTGCCAGCAGCTTCCCTGACCAAGAGACCCAGTACTTC
size: .; J: TRBJ1-3; V: TRBV9; D: TRBD1; CDR3: CASSEQGGRNTIYF; DNA: TGTGCCAGCAGCGAGCAGGGGGGTCGAAACACCATATATTTT
size: .; J: TRBJ2-7; V: TRBV7-9; D: .; CDR3: CASTRAGLSASEQYF; DNA: TGTGCCAGCACCCGGGCTGGGCTCTCCGCCTCCGAGCAGTACTTC
size: few; J: TRBJ2-3; V: TRBV30; D: .; CDR3: CAWSGTDTQYF; DNA: TGTGCCTGGAGTGGGACAGATACGCAGTATTTT
size: .; J: TRBJ2-3; V: TRBV7-6; D: TRBD2; CDR3: CASSKLAANTDTQYF; DNA: TGTGCCAGCAGCAAACTAGCGGCAAACACAGATACGCAGTATTTT
size: .; J: TRBJ2-1; V: TRBV10-3; D: TRBD2; CDR3: CAINSGGMVEQFF; DNA: TGTGCCATCAACAGCGGGGGGATGGTTGAGCAGTTCTTC
size: .; J: TRBJ1-3; V: TRBV4-1; D: .; CDR3: CASSQGTARGLFGNTIYF; DNA: TGCGCCAGCAGCCAAGGGACAGCTCGTGGGCTATTTGGAAACACCATATATTTT
size: .; J: TRBJ2-7; V: TRBV7-9; D: TRBD2; CDR3: CASIQAGGGYEQYF; DNA: TGTGCCAGCATCCAAGCGGGAGGGGGCTACGAGCAGTACTTC
size: few; J: TRBJ2-5; V: TRBV5-1; D: .; CDR3: CASSLVVKETQYF; DNA: TGCGCCAGCAGCTTGGTAGTCAAAGAGACCCAGTACTTC
size: .; J: TRBJ2-1; V: TRBV7-2; D: TRBD2; CDR3: CASNKAGLAYNEQFF; DNA: TGTGCCAGCAACAAAGCGGGATTGGCCTACAATGAGCAGTTCTTC